This TCR beta chain was recorded in a study of blood T cell repertoires in COVID-19. In the source study's methods: Researchers report that nucleated cell counts were estimated from reference gene primer amplification. Repertoires were generated with immunoSEQ multiplex PCR, while TCRdb's copy carries only in-frame clones and drops some. The V and J calls and clone size come from that table; D and trimming were worked out from the DNA. The profile shows about 400,000 clones, nearly 90% of them singletons. Participants were aged roughly 18 to 100 years from about two dozen US areas. Clinical history reported by participants formed the basis on which cohorts were assigned. Each recovered donor of Cohort 3 presented with two negative PCRs, clearance, or symptom resolution. Sequencing was performed on PBMCs or T cells enriched from blood (not recorded which). The TCR sequence derives from a woman under 40 who had recovered from COVID-19.

The CDR3, as DNA: TGTGCCAGCAGCCAGATCCCTAGCGTCGACACCGGGGAGCTGTTTTTT. Encoded protein: CASSQIPSVDTGELFF. The rearrangement uses TRBV3-1 (or the pseudogene TRBV3-2) and TRBJ2-2; perhaps TRBD2 as D (6 bases). The CDR3 sequence is 16 residues long. V gave up 3 bases and J gave up 3 bases, with 14 bases separating them. CDR1 LGHDT and CDR2 YNNKEL come from the germline V gene (reference sequence).